The 10 T cell receptor beta chains below come from one sample, sequenced in a study of blood T cells in healthy people across ages. Through a sample-barcoded 5' primer and a J-beta primer mix, a second PCR was run for about 6 to 11 cycles. Via MiXCR, TCRdb re-called the 5' RACE reads, giving one row per CDR3 protein. The top ten hold more than 6% of the sample, which has some 1.5 million distinct CDR3 sequences, 28% seen once. Sequenced input: blood. Every receptor here comes from a woman aged 25 to 45 in good health.

This clonotype was seen only once. The junction differs from germline at one of its ends, possibly a read error. The chain links TRBV4-1 to TRBJ1-6; D unresolved. Germline V lookup: CDR1 MGHRA, CDR2 YSYEKL. This CDR3 is built from 14 residues. CDR3 in DNA: TGCCCCAGCAGCCAAGTGGACCGTAATTCACCCCTCCACTTT. Amino acid sequence: CPSSQVDRNSPLHF.

This clonotype was detected ten times or more. The chain couples TRBV7-2 to TRBJ2-7; 12 positions match TRBD2. V shed 5 bases and J 1 base; nucleotides not matched to a gene: 9. The CDR3 runs to 17 residues. Germline V gives CDR1 SGHTA, CDR2 FQGNSA. The CDR3 coding sequence is TGTGCCAGCAGCGAACCTAGCGGGAGGGTAGGGTCCTACGAGCAGTACTTC. This sequence encodes CASSEPSGRVGSYEQYF.

This clonotype was seen repeatedly, ten times or more. This sequence joins TRBV7-2 and TRBJ2-7; D gene ambiguous. The CDR3 runs 14 residues. The ends were cut back, 7 bases at V and 0 bases at J, with 13 bases in the middle. Germline CDR1 is SGHTA and CDR2 is FQGNSA. The CDR3 here is CASMLPSRSYEQYF. The DNA for the CDR3 is TGTGCCAGCATGTTGCCCTCCCGCTCCTACGAGCAGTACTTC.

This chain connects TRBV2 to TRBJ2-5; D not resolved. The CDR3 is 14 residues long. Trimming stripped 7 bases from V and 2 bases from J, with 14 bases between. The germline V gene encodes CDR1 SNHLY and CDR2 FYNNEI. The CDR3 loop is CASMGRRLQETQYF. The CDR3 DNA sequence: TGTGCCAGCATGGGAAGGCGGTTACAAGAGACCCAGTACTTC.

The DNA for the CDR3 is TGCGCCAGCGGCCCTAGGTCGGACGGAAATGAAAAACTGTTTTTT. Amino acids: CASGPRSDGNEKLFF. The chain links TRBV4-1 to TRBJ1-4; D remains unclear. Trimming took 8 bases from V and 5 from J, leaving 18 bases between them. This CDR3 comprises 15 residues. CDR1 is MGHRA, CDR2 YSYEKL, per germline.

The V call is TRBV5-1, the J call TRBJ2-2, with 9 bases matching TRBD1. Germline trimming cut 4 bases from V and 4 bases from J; bases unmatched to any gene: 8. CDR1 and CDR2 (germline): SGHRS, YFSETQ. The CDR3 loop spans 16 amino acids. The CDR3 DNA is TGCGCCAGCAGCCCCGGAGGGACAGGGCCCACCGGGGAGCTGTTTTTT. It yields the protein CASSPGGTGPTGELFF.

The chain combines TRBV30 with TRBJ2-7; 7 bases agree with TRBD1. The germline CDR1 and CDR2 sequences are GTSNPN and SVGIG (reference sequence). The CDR3 is 15 amino acids. V was pared by 2 bases and J by 0 bases, with 7 bases of the junction left unmatched. Here the CDR3 DNA reads TGTGCCTGGAGTCATAGGGGGCCGCTCTCCTACGAGCAGTACTTC. Protein sequence: CAWSHRGPLSYEQYF.

The chain recombines TRBV30 with TRBJ2-1, with a weak D call TRBD2 (6 bases). V lost 8 bases, J lost 12 bases, and 17 bases lay in between. Germline CDR1 and CDR2: GTSNPN and SVGIG (reference sequence). The CDR3 sequence is 11 residues long. CDR3 sequence: CARSHLRGQFF. DNA of the CDR3: TGTGCCCGTTCTCACCTGCGGGGGCAGTTCTTC.

The sample holds a few counts of this clonotype. The chain employs TRBV5-1 and TRBJ2-3, with TRBD1 matching over 9 bases. After removal of 4 bases from V and 1 base from J, the junction contained 10 bases not matched to a gene. This CDR3 is built from 17 residues. The germline CDR1 and CDR2 sequences are SGHRS and YFSETQ. The CDR3 coding sequence is TGCGCCAGCAGCCGAGACAGGACAGGGGAAGGCACAGATACGCAGTATTTT. This codes for CASSRDRTGEGTDTQYF.

As concerns this clonotype: The conserved final phenylalanine or tryptophan is absent from the CDR3, which likely points to a read error. The genes are TRBV9 and TRBJ2-1; 8 bases match TRBD2. With 6 bases clipped from V and 2 bases from J, the junction kept 10 bases outside the gene matches. Germline lookup yields CDR1 SGDLS and CDR2 YYNGEE. The CDR3 is 16 amino acids. The DNA of the CDR3 is TGTGCCAGCATCGGGGTAGCGGGACGTACCTACAATGAGCAGTTCTTA. It is translated as CASIGVAGRTYNEQFL.